These 5 T cell receptor beta chains were sequenced from one sample in a study of shared clonotypes between healthy human individuals (TCRdb year 2020). The library came from the immunoSEQ multiplex PCR assay. This immuneACCESS table, as held by TCRdb, lists in-frame sequences with V and J called but not all clones. Of the missing ones, under half trace to an unresolved V gene in checked studies; the others have no known cause. The sample profile shows some 660,000 clones; more than 70% of them were found once. Jointly, the top ten make up around 1.8% of the sample. Sample: memory CD4+ T cells sorted from blood. The sample's cell subset or site label is to be understood as: CD45RA-negative fraction. Receptors originate from a woman aged 25 to 39 in good health.

As to this clone: At the DNA level, this CDR3 is encoded by other sequences in the same sample as well. The rearrangement uses TRBV18 and TRBJ2-7; TRBD1 aligns across 7 bases. V lost 3 bases and J lost 4; bases outside the gene matches: 6. This CDR3 spans 14 amino acids. CDR1 is KGHSH, CDR2 LQKENI, per germline. CDR3 in amino acids: CASSPRQGVYEQYF. For the CDR3, the DNA is TGTGCCAGCTCACCGCGACAGGGTGTGTACGAGCAGTACTTC.

The J gene is TRBJ2-3, the V gene TRBV19; D unresolved. Germline V CDR1 and CDR2: LNHDA, SQIVND (reference sequence). The germline V and J ends were trimmed by 0 bases and 2 bases, with 12 bases remaining between them. The CDR3 is 16 residues long. CDR3 sequence reads: CASSIDHGRHTDTQYF. The DNA for the CDR3 is TGTGCCAGTAGTATAGATCATGGCAGGCACACAGATACGCAGTATTTT. The variable domain in full, completed from reference TRBV19 and TRBJ2-3, reads DGGITQSPKYLFRKEGQNVTLSCEQNLNHDAMYWYRQDPGQGLRLIYYSQIVNDFQKGDIAEGYSVSREKKESFPLTVTSAQKNPTAFYLCASSIDHGRHTDTQYFGPGTRLTVL.

This chain links TRBV4-2 with TRBJ2-3; TRBD2 matches 8 bases. V trimming: 2 bases; J trimming: 3 bases; junction bases outside the gene matches: 7. The CDR3 runs 16 residues. Germline CDR1 reads LGHNA; CDR2 reads YNFKEQ. The CDR3 reads CASSQQAGAETDTQYF. DNA for the CDR3: TGTGCCAGCAGCCAACAAGCGGGAGCCGAAACAGATACGCAGTATTTT.

The rearrangement joins TRBV29-1 to TRBJ1-2, with D hard to call. V was shortened by 3 bases and J by 1 base, with 9 bases between the two germline ends. Germline lookup yields CDR1 SQVTM and CDR2 ANQGSEA. CDR3 length: 13 residues. The CDR3 DNA reads TGCAGCGTTGAGGCACCTTTTAACTATGGCTACACCTTC. Translated: CSVEAPFNYGYTF.

The chain couples TRBV27 to TRBJ2-7; no clear D. CDR1 MNHEY and CDR2 SMNVEV come from the germline V gene (reference sequence). There are 15 residues in the CDR3. V was shortened by 1 base and J by 1 base, with 11 bases between the two germline ends. The CDR3 nucleotides read TGTGCCAGCAGTTTATATTCGGTCGGGTCCTACGAGCAGTACTTC. It yields the protein CASSLYSVGSYEQYF.